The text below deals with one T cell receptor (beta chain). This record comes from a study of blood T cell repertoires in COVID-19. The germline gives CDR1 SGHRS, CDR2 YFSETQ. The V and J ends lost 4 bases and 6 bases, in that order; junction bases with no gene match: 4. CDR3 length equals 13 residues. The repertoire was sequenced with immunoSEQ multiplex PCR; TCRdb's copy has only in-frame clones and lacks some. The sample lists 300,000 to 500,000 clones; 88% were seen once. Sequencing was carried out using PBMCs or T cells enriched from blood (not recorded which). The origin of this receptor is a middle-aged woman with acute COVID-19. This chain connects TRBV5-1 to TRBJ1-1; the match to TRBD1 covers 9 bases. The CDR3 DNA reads TGCGCCAGCAGCCCGGGACAGGGCTCTGAAGCTTTCTTT. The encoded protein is CASSPGQGSEAFF.